Listed below are T cell receptor beta chains from one sample, sequenced in a study of T cell responses to AZD1222 COVID-19 vaccine. Assay used: immunoSEQ multiplex PCR; TCRdb lists only in-frame clones, some missing. Of roughly 65,000 clones listed, less than 85% are singletons. The sample was peripheral blood, taken 28 days after the second AZD1222 dose. Receptors originate from an adult who received the AZD1222 COVID-19 vaccine. Both conserved end residues are part of each CDR3. A D gene is named only where the DNA matches it firmly. A row's size may be missing; if present it is once, few, many or a size class.

>TRBV2|TRBJ1-1|TRBD1|NA
TGTGCCAGCGCAGGGGGCGTGTACACTGAAGCTTTCTTT
CASAGGVYTEAFF
>TRBV28|TRBJ2-3|TRBD1|NA
TGTGCCAGCAGTTCCAGGGGGCGGGCAGATACGCAGTATTTT
CASSSRGRADTQYF
>TRBV4-1|TRBJ2-7|TRBD2|NA
TGCGCCAGCAGCCAGATAGCGGGAGGCGGCTACGAGCAGTACTTC
CASSQIAGGGYEQYF
>TRBV10-2|TRBJ2-3|NA|NA
TGCGCCAGCAGTGAAGGGGCAGATACGCAGTATTTT
CASSEGADTQYF
>TRBV11-2|TRBJ1-2|TRBD1|NA
TGTGCCAGCAGCCGTTTGACAGGGGAAGATGGCTACACCTTC
CASSRLTGEDGYTF
>TRBV7-8|TRBJ2-7|TRBD2|NA
TGTGCCAGCAGCTCCTGGGCACTAGCGAGGATCCCCTACGAGCAGTACTTC
CASSSWALARIPYEQYF
>TRBV5-4|TRBJ2-1|NA|NA
TGTGCCAGCAGTTCCAGGGGTGTGTACAATGAGCAGTTCTTC
CASSSRGVYNEQFF
>TRBV29-1|TRBJ1-1|NA|NA
TGCAGCGTTGTGGCAGGCCCCACTGAAGCTTTCTTT
CSVVAGPTEAFF
>TRBV20-1|TRBJ2-1|NA|NA
TGCAGTGCCCTCGGAAATGAGCAGTTCTTC
CSALGNEQFF
>TRBV7-8|TRBJ2-3|TRBD2|NA
TGTGCCAGCAGCTATGATAACCGACTAGCGACAGATACGCAGTATTTT
CASSYDNRLATDTQYF
>TRBV6-5|TRBJ1-1|NA|NA
TGTGCCAGCAGTAACCATTGGGGAGCTGAAGCTTTCTTT
CASSNHWGAEAFF
>TRBV5-1|TRBJ2-1|TRBD1|NA
TGCGCCAGCAGCCTCCCGGGACAGGGTAATGAGCAGTTCTTC
CASSLPGQGNEQFF
>TRBV6-5|TRBJ2-7|NA|few
TGTGCCAGCACTCAGGGGAGCGAGCAGTACTTC
CASTQGSEQYF
>TRBV19|TRBJ1-1|NA|NA
TGTGCCAGTAGTATTAGACTTGGCTCAAGAGCCATGAACACTGAAGCTTTCTTT
CASSIRLGSRAMNTEAFF
>TRBV9|TRBJ2-1|NA|NA
TGTGCCAGCAGCGTCGCTGACCTTACAGGGAATGAGCAGTTCTTC
CASSVADLTGNEQFF
>TRBV29-1|TRBJ2-5|TRBD1|once
TGCAGCGGGGGGTCGAAGTGGGACAGGGAGCAAGAAGGGGCGAGGGAGGCCCAGTACTTC
CSGGSKWDREQEGAREAQYF
>TRBV3-1/TRBV3-2|TRBJ1-2|NA|NA
TGTGCCAGCAGCCAAGAAGGGACGAGGAATGGCTACACCTTC
CASSQEGTRNGYTF
>TRBV30|TRBJ2-3|NA|NA
TGTGCCTGGGGAACCGGGACCCGCACATACCAGGATACGCAGTATTTT
CAWGTGTRTYQDTQYF
>TRBV21-1|TRBJ2-7|NA|NA
TGTGCCAGCAGCCGAAAGAGGCTGATGCAGGTTGGGGGGAACGAGCAGTACTTC
CASSRKRLMQVGGNEQYF
>TRBV2|TRBJ1-6|TRBD1|NA
TGTGCCAGCAGTGCCGGGACAGGGGGAAATTCACCCCTCCACTTT
CASSAGTGGNSPLHF
>TRBV15|TRBJ1-5|NA|NA
TGTGCCACCAGCAGAGATCGGGGGGGTGGCAATCAGCCCCAGCATTTT
CATSRDRGGGNQPQHF
>TRBV10-2|TRBJ1-3|NA|few
TGCGCCACCATGCCGGGACTCTCTGGAAACACCATATATTTT
CATMPGLSGNTIYF
>TRBV19|TRBJ1-1|TRBD1|NA
TGTGCCAGTATTCCGGGACAGGGGGCGAACACTGAAGCTTTCTTT
CASIPGQGANTEAFF
>TRBV3-1/TRBV3-2|TRBJ2-3|TRBD1|NA
TGTGCCAGCAGCCAAAGACAGGGTTTGGCAGATACGCAGTATTTT
CASSQRQGLADTQYF
>TRBV30|TRBJ2-3|NA|NA
TGTGCCTGGCTAGCAGGGACAGATACGCAGTATTTT
CAWLAGTDTQYF
>TRBV7-9|TRBJ1-1|NA|few
TGTGCCAGCAGCTCGAAGTTGAACACTGAAGCTTTCTTT
CASSSKLNTEAFF
>TRBV5-1|TRBJ2-3|NA|NA
TGCGCCAGCAGCTTGAATACTGGCAGAGGGGCAGATACGCAGTATTTT
CASSLNTGRGADTQYF
>TRBV2|TRBJ2-4|NA|NA
TGTGCCAGCACTGGGACGACGGTAACAAACATTCAGTACTTC
CASTGTTVTNIQYF
>TRBV6-5|TRBJ2-1|TRBD1|NA
TGTGCCAGCAGGAGACAGGGGGCTGAGCATGAGCAGTTCTTC
CASRRQGAEHEQFF
>TRBV6-5|TRBJ1-3|NA|NA
TGTGCCAGCAGTTCCCAAGGGTTGTCCTCTGGAAACACCATATATTTT
CASSSQGLSSGNTIYF
>TRBV15|TRBJ2-2|TRBD2|NA
TGTGCCACCAGCAGAACTAGCGGGAGGGGTCACGGGGAGCTGTTTTTT
CATSRTSGRGHGELFF
>TRBV29-1|TRBJ2-7|TRBD2|NA
TGCAGCGTCGGGGGGGCTAGCGTGACCTACGAGCAGTACTTC
CSVGGASVTYEQYF
>TRBV4-2|TRBJ2-5|TRBD2|NA
TGTGCCAGCAGCCGGGAGGCACTAGCGACTTATGGGGAGACCCAGTACTTC
CASSREALATYGETQYF
>TRBV6-1|TRBJ1-2|NA|NA
TGTGCCAGCAGTGAACAGATTAACTATGGCTACACCTTC
CASSEQINYGYTF
>TRBV5-6|TRBJ1-1|TRBD1|NA
TGTGCCAGCAGCCTACCGACAGGGGACGCTTTCTTT
CASSLPTGDAFF
>TRBV12-3/TRBV12-4|TRBJ1-1|NA|NA
TGTGCCAGCAGTCCACCGGGGGGCTATGTAGCTTTCTTT
CASSPPGGYVAFF
>TRBV11-2|TRBJ1-1|NA|NA
TGTGCCAGCAGCTTACTCACCTGGGGGGATGAAGCTTTCTTT
CASSLLTWGDEAFF
>TRBV5-1|TRBJ2-7|NA|NA
TGCGCCAGCAGCTGGGCCGGGACCAAGGGCGACGAGCAGTACTTC
CASSWAGTKGDEQYF
>TRBV5-1|TRBJ1-3|TRBD1|NA
TGCGCCAGCAGCCCACAGGGGTCAGCCTCTGGAAACACCATATATTTT
CASSPQGSASGNTIYF
>TRBV27|TRBJ2-7|TRBD1|NA
TGTGCCAGCGGGACAGGATATTCCTACGAGCAGTACTTC
CASGTGYSYEQYF
>TRBV27|TRBJ1-2|TRBD1|NA
TGTGCCAGCCGGACAGGACCCTTGGGCTACACCTTC
CASRTGPLGYTF
>TRBV6-1|TRBJ2-2|NA|NA
TGTGCCAGCAGTGAAGTGGGAATAGCGGCGAACACCGGGGAACTGTTTTTT
CASSEVGIAANTGELFF
>TRBV10-1|TRBJ1-1|NA|NA
TGCGCCAGCAGTGAGTCGAAGCCCAACACTGAAGCTTTCTTT
CASSESKPNTEAFF
>TRBV6-6|TRBJ1-1|NA|NA
TGTGCCAGCAGTCAACCTAGAACCGACCTGAAGGCTTTCTTT
CASSQPRTDLKAFF
>TRBV4-1|TRBJ2-5|NA|NA
TGCGCCAGCAGCCATTCTCTAGGAGAGACCCAGTACTTC
CASSHSLGETQYF
>TRBV19|TRBJ1-1|TRBD1|NA
TGTGCCAGTAGTATTAACAGGGGCGGGACTGAAGCTTTCTTT
CASSINRGGTEAFF
>TRBV9|TRBJ2-3|NA|NA
TGTGCCAGCAGCCCCAGAGGGGGAGGTCCAGATACGCAGTATTTT
CASSPRGGGPDTQYF
>TRBV20-1|TRBJ2-1|NA|NA
TGCAGTGCTAGAGGGCACAATGAGCAGTTCTTC
CSARGHNEQFF
>TRBV19|TRBJ1-2|TRBD1|NA
TGTGCCAGTAGGCCCCAGGGGGCTACCGTTTCTGGCTACACCTTC
CASRPQGATVSGYTF
>TRBV5-1|TRBJ1-1|NA|NA
TGCGCCAGCAGCTTTGCAGGGCTGAACACTGAAGCTTTCTTT
CASSFAGLNTEAFF
>TRBV5-4|TRBJ1-4|NA|NA
TGTGCCAGCAGCTTGTTGCCAGAATCAACTAATGAAAAACTGTTTTTT
CASSLLPESTNEKLFF
>TRBV4-1|TRBJ2-7|TRBD2|NA
TGCGCCAGCAGCCTCGAGACTAGCGGGGGGCAGTACGAGCAGTACTTC
CASSLETSGGQYEQYF
>TRBV6-2/TRBV6-3|TRBJ1-2|NA|NA
TGTGCCAGCAGCCCTTTAAGGGGGGCTGGGAACTATGGCTACACCTTC
CASSPLRGAGNYGYTF
>TRBV7-8|TRBJ2-1|NA|NA
TGTGCCAGCAGCTTATCGGGTTACAATGAGCAGTTCTTC
CASSLSGYNEQFF
>TRBV2|TRBJ1-1|NA|few
TGTGCCAGAGCACCCCCATTGTCGAACACTGAAGCTTTCTTT
CARAPPLSNTEAFF
>TRBV6-5|TRBJ1-2|NA|NA
TGTGCCAGCAGGGGGGACTGGCTTGGTTATGGCTACACCTTC
CASRGDWLGYGYTF
>TRBV5-1|TRBJ2-3|NA|NA
TGCGCCAGCATGATCCTTGGACTACCGACAGGCACAGATACGCAGTATTTT
CASMILGLPTGTDTQYF